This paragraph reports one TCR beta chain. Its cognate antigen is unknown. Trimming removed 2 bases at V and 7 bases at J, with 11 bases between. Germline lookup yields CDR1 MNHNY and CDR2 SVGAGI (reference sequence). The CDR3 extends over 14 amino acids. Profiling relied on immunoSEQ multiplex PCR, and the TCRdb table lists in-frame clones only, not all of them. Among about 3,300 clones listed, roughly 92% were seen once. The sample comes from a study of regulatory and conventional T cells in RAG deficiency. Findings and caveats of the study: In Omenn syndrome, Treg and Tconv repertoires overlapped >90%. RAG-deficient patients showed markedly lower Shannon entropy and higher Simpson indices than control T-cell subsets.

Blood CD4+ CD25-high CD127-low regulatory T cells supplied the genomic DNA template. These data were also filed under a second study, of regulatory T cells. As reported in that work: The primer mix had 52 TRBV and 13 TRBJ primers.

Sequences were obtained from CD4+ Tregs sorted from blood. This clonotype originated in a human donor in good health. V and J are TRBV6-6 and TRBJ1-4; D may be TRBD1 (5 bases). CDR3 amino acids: CASSYKGSGEKLFF. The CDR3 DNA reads TGTGCCAGCAGTTACAAGGGGTCCGGTGAAAAACTGTTTTTT.